This T cell receptor beta chain was profiled in a study of blood T cell repertoires in COVID-19. Across the study: Nucleic acid was either cDNA or gDNA, and it came from T cells, B-cell-depleted T cells, or PBMCs.

As originally analysed: How many nucleated cells were present was estimated from reference gene primer amplification. TCRdb's table, derived via immunoSEQ multiplex PCR, lists solely in-frame clones and lacks some. V, J and clone size derive from that table, while D and trimming were established from the DNA sequence. The profile shows about 120,000 clones, approximately 80% of them singletons. Details on this clone: Additional DNA sequences in this sample encode the identical CDR3.

V was pared by 0 bases and J by 2 bases, with 5 bases between. The CDR3 consists of 13 residues. Per the germline V gene, CDR1 is LGHNA and CDR2 is YSLEER. The specimen was peripheral blood. The TCR sequence derives from a human donor in a cohort sampled during active COVID-19. V gene TRBV4-3 combines with J gene TRBJ2-7; D remains ambiguous. The CDR3 DNA reads TGCGCCAGCAGCCAAGATCGTGCCTACGAGCAGTACTTC. Translated, it gives CASSQDRAYEQYF.